The present TCR beta chain was sequenced within a study of T cells in Graves' hyperthyroidism and ophthalmopathy. RNA transcripts served as the template for amplifying TCR beta CDR3 regions. The TCR CDR3 first-round RT-PCR relied on the HTBI primer set. TCRdb re-called the multiplex PCR reads with MiXCR, one entry per CDR3 protein. The sample has about 250,000 distinct CDR3 sequences, more than 20% seen once; the top ten hold approximately 32%. Findings and caveats of the study: With a median lead of roughly 6.2 months before onset, the model predicted ophthalmopathy.

This clonotype occurred many times. What it binds is not known. The sequencing sample was made of blood. The receptor comes from a middle-aged woman with Graves' ophthalmopathy.

CDR3 in amino acids: CASSFLTGGYEQYF. The CDR3 coding sequence is TGTGCCAGCAGCTTCTTGACAGGGGGCTACGAGCAGTACTTC. The gene calls are TRBV11-1 and TRBJ2-7; 9 nucleotides line up with TRBD1. V was clipped by 3 bases and J by 3 bases; unmatched bases: 3. The CDR3 is made up of 14 amino acids. Germline lookup yields CDR1 SGHAT and CDR2 FQDESV (reference sequence).